The T cell receptor (beta chain) under discussion was sequenced for a study of graft-versus-host responses after intestinal transplantation. The V gene lost 2 bases and the J gene lost 11 bases, with 15 bases spanning the gap. Germline V gives CDR1 SGHNT, CDR2 YENEEA. The CDR3 is made up of 13 amino acids. Data came from immunoSEQ multiplex PCR; TCRdb stores just in-frame clones and leaves some out. The profile shows some 18,000 clones, over 35% of them singletons. Study findings and constraints: Peak circulating GvH clone levels tracked with early post-transplant HvG declines.

This clone appeared a few times. The input for sequencing was alloreactive CD4+ T cells from a mixed lymphocyte reaction culture, taken before intestinal transplant. The subset was: CFSE-low proliferating T cells sorted from roughly six-day pre-transplant mixed lymphocyte reaction (GvH or HvG direction). The source is a human patient who received an intestinal transplant. This sequence joins TRBV11-3 and TRBJ1-1; no clear D. For the CDR3, the DNA is TGTGCCAGCAGCTTAATAGGAACCAGGTGGGCTTTCTTT. This encodes CASSLIGTRWAFF.